This entry lists 9 T cell receptor beta chains sequenced from one sample in a study of long-term antiretroviral therapy in people with HIV. At the survey level, the v3.0 immunoSEQ assay was run. Method: immunoSEQ multiplex PCR; TCRdb's copy keeps in-frame clones and lacks some. The sample lists 8,000 to 10,000 clones, 84% occurring once. The specimen was unsorted PBMCs, collected 0.3 years before starting antiretroviral therapy. The receptors shown here come from a man aged 30-40 years with HIV.

The gene calls are TRBV5-1 and TRBJ1-5; tentative D call: TRBD1 (6 bases). The CDR3 consists of 17 residues. Trimming took 4 bases from V and 0 from J, leaving 17 bases between them. Germline CDR1 is SGHRS and CDR2 is YFSETQ. The CDR3 DNA reads as TGCGCCAGCAGCCCCGGAGGCGGGGGGGCTAGCAATCAGCCCCAGCATTTT. It yields the protein CASSPGGGGASNQPQHF.

CDR3 sequence reads: CASSPPGVAEAFF. CDR3 sequence (DNA): TGTGCCAGCAGTCCCCCAGGGGTGGCTGAAGCTTTCTTT. The chain couples TRBV28 to TRBJ1-1; tentatively, D is TRBD1 (6 bases). In germline, CDR1 is MDHEN, CDR2 SYDVKM. The CDR3 loop spans 13 amino acids. V dropped 5 bases and J dropped 6 bases, with 13 bases sitting between them.

The gene calls are TRBV7-2 and TRBJ2-1; weak D call: TRBD2 (6 bases). Trimming left V 6 bases short and J 0 bases short, with 12 bases between. Germline V gene lookup returns CDR1 SGHTA and CDR2 FQGNSA. This CDR3 is 15 amino acids long. The CDR3: CASRPGSFSYNEQFF. DNA of the CDR3: TGTGCCAGCAGACCCGGGAGTTTCTCCTACAATGAGCAGTTCTTC.

This chain links TRBV4-3 with TRBJ2-1; 11 bases are a match to TRBD2. Germline V CDR1 and CDR2: LGHNA, YSLEER. The length of the CDR3 is 17 residues. The junction had 7 bases not matched to a gene; V was cut back by 4 bases and J by 2 bases. The CDR3 DNA follows: TGCGCCAGCAGCCTTTGGACTAGCGGGCCCCCCTACAATGAGCAGTTCTTC. It is translated as CASSLWTSGPPYNEQFF.

The chain couples TRBV6-1 to TRBJ1-2; D is undetermined. The CDR3 loop spans 13 amino acids. Germline CDR1 reads MNHNS; CDR2 reads SASEGT. V was pared by 3 bases and J by 3 bases, with 8 bases between. The CDR3 sequence: CASSEKVYYGYTF. The CDR3, as DNA: TGTGCCAGCAGTGAGAAGGTCTACTATGGCTACACCTTC.

The J gene is TRBJ2-1, the V gene TRBV7-9, with D hard to call. The CDR3 is 12 amino acids. Germline CDR1 is SEHNR and CDR2 is FQNEAQ (reference sequence). V shed 0 bases and J shed 5 bases, with 2 bases lying between them. CDR3: CASSLADNEQFF. The CDR3 bases are TGTGCCAGCAGCTTAGCGGACAATGAGCAGTTCTTC.

The V call is TRBV28, the J call TRBJ2-7, with 10 bases that match TRBD2. The junction had 10 bases not matched to a gene; V was cut back by 6 bases and J by 2 bases. The germline V gene encodes CDR1 MDHEN and CDR2 SYDVKM. The CDR3 is 16 residues long. CDR3 DNA: TGTGCCAGCAGCCTTGCGAGACTAGCGGGTCCCTACGAGCAGTACTTC. Its protein is CASSLARLAGPYEQYF.

The chain recombines TRBV7-9 with TRBJ2-1, with D uncertain. The CDR3 covers 15 residues. Per germline, CDR1 SEHNR and CDR2 FQNEAQ (reference sequence). V was shortened by 2 bases and J by 9 bases, with 17 bases between the two germline ends. CDR3 coding DNA: TGTGCCAGCAGCTTAACGGATATTGCGGATGGTGAGCAGTTCTTC. Its translation: CASSLTDIADGEQFF.

The gene calls are TRBV7-2 and TRBJ2-3, with TRBD2 identical over 11 bases. There are 16 residues in the CDR3. Trimming removed 7 bases from V and 6 bases from J; junction bases left unmatched: 12. Germline V gives CDR1 SGHTA, CDR2 FQGNSA. The CDR3 protein is CASTLLIAGGQDTQYF. The DNA of the CDR3 is TGTGCCAGCACCCTACTTATAGCGGGGGGGCAGGATACGCAGTATTTT.